These T cell receptor beta chains were read from a single sample in a study of cytomegalovirus exposure and HLA in healthy donors. Sequencing used immunoSEQ multiplex PCR; TCRdb keeps in-frame clones, though not all of them. The sample features 75,000 to 80,000 clones, with 3% to 4% in its top ten. Sample: PBMCs. These receptors were collected from a man between 18 and 35 years old in good health and CMV-seropositive. The CDR3 runs from the conserved cysteine through the conserved F or W. A D gene is named only where the DNA matches it firmly.

D	V	J	DNA	CDR3
.	TRBV27	TRBJ2-1	TGTGCCAGTCGACAGAGGCCCTACAATGAGCAGTTCTTC	CASRQRPYNEQFF
TRBD2	TRBV2	TRBJ2-7	TGTGCCAGCAGCAGGCAAAGCGGGGGTCCCTACGAGCAGTACTTC	CASSRQSGGPYEQYF
TRBD1	TRBV2	TRBJ2-1	TGTGCCAGCAGTGGGACAGGGGACGAGCAGTTCTTC	CASSGTGDEQFF
.	TRBV4-2	TRBJ2-7	TGTGCCAGCAGCGGGCCGGGGGTAAGCTCCTACGAGCAGTACTTC	CASSGPGVSSYEQYF
TRBD1	TRBV6-5	TRBJ1-1	TGTGCCAGCAGTCCACAGGGGGAGGACACTGAAGCTTTCTTT	CASSPQGEDTEAFF
TRBD2	TRBV5-4	TRBJ2-7	TGTGCCAGCAGCCCTGGGGGGGCCGAGCGGGGGGGTTTTAGCTCCTACGAGCAGTACTTC	CASSPGGAERGGFSSYEQYF
.	TRBV1	TRBJ2-3	TGCACCAGCAGGGTCGGCGGGAGTTATACGCAGTATTTT	CTSRVGGSYTQYF
.	TRBV6-5	TRBJ1-6	TGTGCCAGCAGTTACGGCAGGGGTAATTCACCCCTCCACTTT	CASSYGRGNSPLHF
.	TRBV5-8	TRBJ1-2	TGTGCCAGCAGCTTGACAGGGTATGGCTACACCTTC	CASSLTGYGYTF
TRBD1	TRBV5-1	TRBJ2-7	TGCGCCAGCAGCCGGGGACAGGGGGCTTACTCCTACGAGCAGTACTTC	CASSRGQGAYSYEQYF
.	TRBV10-1	TRBJ1-5	TGCGCCAGCACCCCTCCGGGGGGGGCAAGCAATCAGCCCCAGCATTTT	CASTPPGGASNQPQHF
.	TRBV9	TRBJ2-7	TGTGCCAGCAGCGTAGGAATTTTGGACAGCGACTACGAGCAGTACTTC	CASSVGILDSDYEQYF
TRBD1	TRBV15	TRBJ1-4	TGTGCCACCAGCAGGACAGGGATTGAAAAACTGTTTTTT	CATSRTGIEKLFF
TRBD1	TRBV28	TRBJ1-1	TGTGCCAGCAGACCCGACAGGGGGCGGAAAAAAGCTTTCTTT	CASRPDRGRKKAFF
TRBD2	TRBV5-1	TRBJ2-2	TGCGCCAGCAGCTTCTCGGGGGGGGACACCGGGGAGCTGTTTTTT	CASSFSGGDTGELFF
TRBD2	TRBV5-5	TRBJ2-7	TGTGCCAGCAGCTTGACTAGCGGGACTTACTACGAGCAGTACTTC	CASSLTSGTYYEQYF
.	TRBV19	TRBJ2-3	TGTGCCAGTAGTCCCGACCGAGGAGATACGCAGTATTTT	CASSPDRGDTQYF
.	TRBV7-9	TRBJ1-1	TGTGCCAGCAGCCCTCAGACAGGGAACACTGAAGCTTTCTTT	CASSPQTGNTEAFF
.	TRBV7-2	TRBJ2-7	TGTGCCAGCAGCTTCTACTACGAGCAGTACTTC	CASSFYYEQYF
.	TRBV5-4	TRBJ1-2	TGTGCCAGCAGCTTGGAACCAGGGGATCTTTATGGCTACACCTTC	CASSLEPGDLYGYTF
.	TRBV5-6	TRBJ1-3	TGTGCCAGCAGCTTGTGGGGGCGAGGAAACACCATATATTTT	CASSLWGRGNTIYF
TRBD1	TRBV11-2	TRBJ2-5	TGTGCCAGCAGCCCCGGGACAGGGCCCCAAGAGACCCAGTACTTC	CASSPGTGPQETQYF
TRBD2	TRBV2	TRBJ2-1	TGTGCCAGCAGGGTGACTAGCGCCTACAATGAGCAGTTCTTC	CASRVTSAYNEQFF
TRBD2	TRBV10-1	TRBJ2-3	TGCGCCAGCACGGGGACTAGCGGGGGCGCCGTAGATACGCAGTATTTT	CASTGTSGGAVDTQYF
.	TRBV2	TRBJ2-4	TGTGCCAGCAGTGAATCGGACAACAAAAACATTCAGTACTTC	CASSESDNKNIQYF
.	TRBV15	TRBJ1-1	TGTGCCACCAGCAGAGATCGAGGAACAGGCAATGAAGCTTTCTTT	CATSRDRGTGNEAFF
.	TRBV5-1	TRBJ1-2	TGCGCCAGCAGCTTGGCCTGGGAAAAAGGGAGTTTGTATGGCTACACCTTC	CASSLAWEKGSLYGYTF
.	TRBV5-1	TRBJ1-4	TGCGCCAGCACCTATGGAGTCGGGCAGGGAAATGAAAAACTGTTTTTT	CASTYGVGQGNEKLFF
.	TRBV29-1	TRBJ1-2	TGCAGCGTTGCCGGGGGGGGGCACTATGGCTACACCTTC	CSVAGGGHYGYTF
TRBD1	TRBV5-1	TRBJ2-3	TGCGCCAGCAGCTCCCGGACAGGCCTAGGTGATACGCAGTATTTT	CASSSRTGLGDTQYF
.	TRBV5-1	TRBJ2-2	TGCGCCAGCAGCTTGGCCGGTGAGAAACCGGGGAAAATTTTT	CASSLAGEKPGKIF
TRBD1	TRBV29-1	TRBJ1-1	TGCAGCGTCCACCGGGACAGGGATGGGACTGAAGCTTTCTTT	CSVHRDRDGTEAFF
.	TRBV15	TRBJ1-1	TGTGCCACCAGCAGAGATCGACAGAGCTTCACTGAAGCTTTCTTT	CATSRDRQSFTEAFF
.	TRBV7-2	TRBJ1-5	TGTGCCAGCAGCTTAGCGATCGGGGGGGGCCAGCCCCAGCATTTT	CASSLAIGGGQPQHF
.	TRBV7-6	TRBJ1-1	TGTGCCAGCAGCCAAGGGGGAATGAACACTGAAGCTTTCTTT	CASSQGGMNTEAFF
TRBD1	TRBV2	TRBJ1-4	TGTGCCAGCAGTGAACACAGGGGGTTTGAAAAACTGTTTTTT	CASSEHRGFEKLFF
TRBD2	TRBV6-5	TRBJ2-7	TGTGCCAGCATAAGTGGACTAGGGACCAACGAGCAGTACTTC	CASISGLGTNEQYF
TRBD2	TRBV6-5	TRBJ2-2	TGTGCCAGCAGTTCACCCGGGACTACGCACACCGGGGAGCTGTTTTTT	CASSSPGTTHTGELFF
.	TRBV2	TRBJ2-7	TGTGCCAGCAGTGAGGCGGGCGGGTACAAGCACTTC	CASSEAGGYKHF
.	TRBV29-1	TRBJ1-1	TGCAGCGTTGAAGACCACAGGGACACTGAAGCTTTCTTT	CSVEDHRDTEAFF
.	TRBV5-6	TRBJ2-7	TGTGCCAGCAGCTTGTATACTTCGTGGGCCGAATACGAGCAGTACTTC	CASSLYTSWAEYEQYF
TRBD2	TRBV6-5	TRBJ2-7	TGTGCCAGCAGTTACTCAGCGGGAGGGGGGGAGCAGTACTTC	CASSYSAGGGEQYF
.	TRBV6-1	TRBJ1-5	TGTGCCAGCAGTGACGGAAGAAGGGGGTATCAGCCCCAGCATTTT	CASSDGRRGYQPQHF
.	TRBV6-1	TRBJ1-1	TGTGCCAGCAGTGACGCCGGGATCGCTCATGAAGCTTTCTTT	CASSDAGIAHEAFF
TRBD1	TRBV5-8	TRBJ2-7	TGTGCCAGCAGCCTCGACAGGGGCAAGGGCGAGCAGTACTTC	CASSLDRGKGEQYF
.	TRBV27	TRBJ1-6	TGTGCCAGCAGTTTTGACAGCTCCTATAATTCACCCCTCCACTTT	CASSFDSSYNSPLHF
.	TRBV27	TRBJ1-1	TGTGCCAGCAGTTTATCGAGGATCCTCATGAACACTGAAGCTTTCTTT	CASSLSRILMNTEAFF
TRBD1	TRBV5-1	TRBJ1-2	TGCGCCAGCAGCTTGGAGGGGGACAGTTGGATTCTAGAGGGTGGCTACACCTTC	CASSLEGDSWILEGGYTF
.	TRBV19	TRBJ1-4	TGTGCCAGTAGTATGGGCAGGGGTAATGAAAAACTGTTTTTT	CASSMGRGNEKLFF
.	TRBV1	TRBJ2-3	TGCACCAGCAGCCCGGACAGGGGGCCGACAGATACGCAGTATTTT	CTSSPDRGPTDTQYF
TRBD2	TRBV29-1	TRBJ2-3	TGCAGCGTTGAAGATCCCCCCAGCGGGAGGGCCACAGATACGCAGTATTTT	CSVEDPPSGRATDTQYF
.	TRBV5-1	TRBJ2-2	TGCGCCAGCAGTCCCTCTGCGGGGCTCTACACCGGGGAGCTGTTTTTT	CASSPSAGLYTGELFF
TRBD1	TRBV27	TRBJ1-5	TGTGCCAGCAGTTTGGGGACAGGGGGCAATCAGCCCCAGCATTTT	CASSLGTGGNQPQHF
.	TRBV30	TRBJ2-1	TGTGCCTGGAGTCCGACTATCCCGTGGGATGAGCAGTTCTTC	CAWSPTIPWDEQFF
.	TRBV5-4	TRBJ2-7	TGTGCCAGCAGCTTGGAACCGCCAGGCGCCTACGAGCAGTACTTC	CASSLEPPGAYEQYF
TRBD1	TRBV7-9	TRBJ1-4	TGTGCCAGCAGCCCGGGGACAGAGAGTGAAAAACTGTTTTTT	CASSPGTESEKLFF
TRBD1	TRBV4-2	TRBJ1-5	TGTGCCAGCAGCCAAATCCTGAATGGACAGGGTAGAGGGCAGCCCCAGCATTTT	CASSQILNGQGRGQPQHF
TRBD1	TRBV6-6	TRBJ1-4	TGTGCCAGCAAAGAGGGGGCTCAGGAAAAACTGTTTTTT	CASKEGAQEKLFF